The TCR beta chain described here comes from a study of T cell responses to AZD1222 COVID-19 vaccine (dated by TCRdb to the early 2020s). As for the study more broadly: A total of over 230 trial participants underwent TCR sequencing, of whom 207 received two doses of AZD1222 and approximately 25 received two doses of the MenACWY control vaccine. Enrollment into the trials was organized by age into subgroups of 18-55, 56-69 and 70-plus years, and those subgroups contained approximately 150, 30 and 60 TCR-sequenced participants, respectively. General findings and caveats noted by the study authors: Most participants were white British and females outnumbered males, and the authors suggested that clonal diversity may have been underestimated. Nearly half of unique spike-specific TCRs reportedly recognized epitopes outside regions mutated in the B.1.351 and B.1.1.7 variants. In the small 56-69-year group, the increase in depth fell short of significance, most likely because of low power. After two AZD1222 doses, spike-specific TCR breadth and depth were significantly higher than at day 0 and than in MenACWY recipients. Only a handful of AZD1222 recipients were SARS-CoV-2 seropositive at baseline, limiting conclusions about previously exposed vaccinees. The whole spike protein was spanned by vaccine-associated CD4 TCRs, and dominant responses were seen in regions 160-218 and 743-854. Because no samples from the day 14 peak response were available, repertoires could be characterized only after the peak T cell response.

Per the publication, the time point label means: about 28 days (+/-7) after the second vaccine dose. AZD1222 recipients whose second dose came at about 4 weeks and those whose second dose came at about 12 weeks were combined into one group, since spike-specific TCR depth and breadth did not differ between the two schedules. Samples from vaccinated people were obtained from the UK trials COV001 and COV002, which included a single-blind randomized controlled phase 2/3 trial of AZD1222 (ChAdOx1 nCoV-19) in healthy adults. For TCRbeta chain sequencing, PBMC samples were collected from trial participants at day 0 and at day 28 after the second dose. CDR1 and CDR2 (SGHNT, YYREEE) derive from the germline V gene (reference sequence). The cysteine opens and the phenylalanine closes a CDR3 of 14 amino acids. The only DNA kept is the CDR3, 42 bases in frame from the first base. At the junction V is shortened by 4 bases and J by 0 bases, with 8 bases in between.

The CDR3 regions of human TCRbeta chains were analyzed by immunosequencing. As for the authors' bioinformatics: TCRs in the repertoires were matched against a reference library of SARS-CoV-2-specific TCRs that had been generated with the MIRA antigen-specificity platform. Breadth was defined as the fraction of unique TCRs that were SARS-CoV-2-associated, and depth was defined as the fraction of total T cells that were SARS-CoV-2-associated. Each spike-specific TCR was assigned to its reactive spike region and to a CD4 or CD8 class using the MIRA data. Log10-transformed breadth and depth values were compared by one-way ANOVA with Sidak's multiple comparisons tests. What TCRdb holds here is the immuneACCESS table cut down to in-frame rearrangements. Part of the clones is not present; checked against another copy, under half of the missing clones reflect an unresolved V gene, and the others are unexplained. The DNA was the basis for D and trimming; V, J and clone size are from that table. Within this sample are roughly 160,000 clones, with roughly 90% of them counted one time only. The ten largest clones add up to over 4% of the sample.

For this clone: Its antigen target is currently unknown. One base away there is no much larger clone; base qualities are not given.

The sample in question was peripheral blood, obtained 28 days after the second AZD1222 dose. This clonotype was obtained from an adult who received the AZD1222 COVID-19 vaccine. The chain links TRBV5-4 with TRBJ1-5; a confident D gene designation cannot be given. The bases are TGTGCCAGCAGCATATGGTATAGCAATCAGCCCCAGCATTTT. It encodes CASSIWYSNQPQHF.